The 21 T cell receptor beta chains below were found in one sample sequenced in a study of T cell responses to AZD1222 COVID-19 vaccine. The table came from immunoSEQ multiplex PCR; TCRdb's copy has only in-frame clones and leaves some out. The table records more than 95,000 clones, more than 75% of them present only once. The sequencing used peripheral blood, collected 28 days after the second dose of the MenACWY control vaccine. These receptors were taken from an adult who received the MenACWY meningococcal vaccine as a control.

The V call is TRBV6-5, the J call TRBJ1-2; possible D gene TRBD1, 5 bases. The CDR3 sequence is 15 residues long. Trimming shortened V by 5 bases and J by 6 bases, and 19 bases separated the two germline ends. From germline, CDR1 is MNHEY and CDR2 SVGAGI. CDR3 sequence (DNA): TGTGCCAGCAGTCTAAACCGGGCAGGGCGTGATGGCTACACCTTC. Protein: CASSLNRAGRDGYTF.

The chain recombines TRBV24-1 with TRBJ2-4, with D perhaps being TRBD1 or TRBD2 (5 bases each). CDR1 KGHDR and CDR2 SFDVKD come from the germline V gene. V dropped 3 bases and J dropped 9 bases, with 14 bases sitting between them. The CDR3 loop spans 14 amino acids. CDR3 in amino acids: CATSDGRGVGIQYF. The CDR3 DNA reads TGTGCCACCAGTGATGGGAGAGGGGTGGGCATTCAGTACTTC.

The chain combines TRBV5-5 with TRBJ2-5; TRBD2 agrees at 12 bases. This CDR3 is built from 17 residues. V trimming: 2 bases; J trimming: 5 bases; junction bases outside the gene matches: 10. The germline gives CDR1 SGHKS, CDR2 YYEKEE (reference sequence). CDR3 sequence reads: CASSFVLTSGGVETQYF. In DNA, the CDR3 is TGTGCCAGCAGCTTTGTCTTGACTAGCGGGGGAGTGGAGACCCAGTACTTC. Drawing the rest from reference TRBV5-5 and TRBJ2-5, the complete variable domain is DAGVTQSPTHLIKTRGQQVTLRCSPISGHKSVSWYQQVLGQGPQFIFQYYEKEERGRGNFPDRFSARQFPNYSSELNVNALLLGDSALYLCASSFVLTSGGVETQYFGPGTRLLVL.

This clone has a single count. The chain uses TRBV5-1 and TRBJ1-4; D might be TRBD1 (5 bases). There are 15 residues in the CDR3. V was clipped by 3 bases and J by 6 bases, with 15 bases between them. Germline V lookup: CDR1 SGHRS, CDR2 YFSETQ. CDR3 sequence reads: CASSSTGAADEKLFF. As DNA, the CDR3 is TGCGCCAGCAGCTCAACCGGGGCTGCAGATGAAAAACTGTTTTTT. Full variable domain (missing parts from reference TRBV5-1 and TRBJ1-4): KAGVTQTPRYLIKTRGQQVTLSCSPISGHRSVSWYQQTPGQGLQFLFEYFSETQRNKGNFPGRFSGRQFSNSRSEMNVSTLELGDSALYLCASSSTGAADEKLFFGSGTQLSVL.

The V call is TRBV28, the J call TRBJ1-1; TRBD1 might be the D (6 bases). This CDR3 has 15 residues. Germline CDR1 reads MDHEN; CDR2 reads SYDVKM. Trimming took off 2 bases at V and 3 bases at J, with 13 bases between the two ends. As DNA, the CDR3 is TGTGCCAGCAGTTTAGGGAACAGGGAGGACACTGAAGCTTTCTTT. Its translation: CASSLGNREDTEAFF.

This chain connects TRBV19 to TRBJ2-5; the match to TRBD2 covers 7 bases. This CDR3 region has 14 residues. The germline V gene has CDR1 LNHDA and CDR2 SQIVND (reference sequence). V shed 4 bases, J shed 5 bases, and the junction held 7 bases outside the gene matches. The CDR3 sequence: CASSTRLAGETQYF. The CDR3 DNA reads TGTGCCAGTAGTACCCGACTAGCTGGGGAGACCCAGTACTTC.

The chain uses TRBV7-2 and TRBJ2-7; D possibly corresponds to TRBD1 (6 bases). V dropped 1 base and J dropped 0 bases, with 10 bases sitting between them. The germline V gene has CDR1 SGHTA and CDR2 FQGNSA. The CDR3 is made up of 15 amino acids. The CDR3 coding sequence is TGTGCCAGCAGCTTAGGGACAGTAAGCTCCTACGAGCAGTACTTC. This encodes CASSLGTVSSYEQYF.

The chain links TRBV7-8 to TRBJ2-2; 9 bases are shared with TRBD1. In germline, CDR1 is SGHVS, CDR2 FQNEAQ. After removal of 5 bases from V and 6 bases from J, the junction contained 7 bases not matched to a gene. The CDR3 loop spans 15 amino acids. The CDR3 loop is CASSATGGYAGELFF. CDR3 coding DNA: TGTGCCAGCAGCGCCACAGGGGGCTACGCCGGGGAGCTGTTTTTT.

This clone was detected only a few times. DNA for the CDR3: TGCGCCAGCAGCTTAAACAGGGGGGACACCGGGGAGCTGTTTTTT. Residues: CASSLNRGDTGELFF. The genes are TRBV5-1 and TRBJ2-2; TRBD1 agrees at 8 bases. Trimming removed 2 bases from V and 3 bases from J; junction bases left unmatched: 3. Looked up from germline, CDR1 is SGHRS and CDR2 is YFSETQ. There are 15 residues in the CDR3. The whole variable domain, remainder taken from reference TRBV5-1 and TRBJ2-2, is KAGVTQTPRYLIKTRGQQVTLSCSPISGHRSVSWYQQTPGQGLQFLFEYFSETQRNKGNFPGRFSGRQFSNSRSEMNVSTLELGDSALYLCASSLNRGDTGELFFGEGSRLTVL.

This clone turned up a few times. The V call is TRBV25-1, the J call TRBJ1-2; D unresolved. Trimming left V 6 bases short and J 1 base short, with 12 bases between. The CDR3 runs 14 residues. Germline V CDR1 and CDR2: MGHDK, SYGVNS. Here the CDR3 DNA reads TGTGCCAGCAGCCTCAGCCTTTTTAACTATGGCTACACCTTC. Its translation: CASSLSLFNYGYTF.

The J gene is TRBJ1-1, the V gene TRBV7-3; a weak D match, TRBD1 (5 bases). V lost 6 bases, J lost 3 bases, and 11 bases lay in between. CDR3 length: 13 residues. Germline CDR1 reads SGHTA; CDR2 reads FQGTGA. CDR3 nucleotides: TGTGCCAGCAGGGCAGGGTTGGACACTGAAGCTTTCTTT. Amino acid sequence: CASRAGLDTEAFF.

The rearrangement joins TRBV5-1 to TRBJ2-1; D unresolved. CDR1 SGHRS and CDR2 YFSETQ come from the germline V gene. This CDR3 spans 14 amino acids. V was cut by 7 bases and J by 3 bases, with 14 bases left in between. CDR3 bases: TGCGCCAGCTCATGGGTGGGGAACTACAATGAGCAGTTCTTC. It specifies CASSWVGNYNEQFF.

This chain connects TRBV11-2 to TRBJ1-1, with 7 positions matching TRBD1. The CDR3 totals 14 residues. The ends lost 4 bases at V and 1 base at J; junction bases unmatched: 3. In germline, CDR1 is SGHAT, CDR2 FQNNGV. The CDR3 loop is CASSSWTGNTEAFF. DNA for the CDR3: TGTGCCAGCAGCTCTTGGACAGGGAACACTGAAGCTTTCTTT.

The V gene is TRBV28, the J gene TRBJ1-6, with D perhaps TRBD1 (5 bases). There are 16 residues in the CDR3. The ends were cut back, 8 bases at V and 2 bases at J, with 16 bases in the middle. From germline, CDR1 is MDHEN and CDR2 SYDVKM. CDR3 coding DNA: TGTGCCAGCCGCCGGGACGGGTATACCTATAATTCACCCCTCCACTTT. It translates to CASRRDGYTYNSPLHF.

V usage is TRBV6-1 and J usage is TRBJ2-2; 13 bases align to TRBD2. Trimming took 2 bases from V and 4 from J; bases not matched to a gene: 1. The length of the CDR3 is 16 residues. CDR1 is MNHNS and CDR2 is SASEGT in the germline V gene. CDR3 coding DNA: TGTGCCAGCAGTGAATGGACTAGCGGGGGCACCGGGGAGCTGTTTTTT. Translation gives CASSEWTSGGTGELFF.

The chain is built from TRBV2 and TRBJ1-5; a possible D gene is TRBD1 (5 bases). This CDR3 has 12 amino acids. Per germline, CDR1 SNHLY and CDR2 FYNNEI. The germline V and J ends were trimmed by 6 bases and 4 bases, with 7 bases remaining between them. CDR3: CASSRENQPQHF. For the CDR3, the DNA is TGTGCCAGCAGCAGGGAGAATCAGCCCCAGCATTTT.

The V and J genes are TRBV25-1 and TRBJ1-2; no clear D gene. CDR3 length equals 13 residues. V lost 7 bases, J lost 5 bases, and 14 bases lay in between. Looked up from germline, CDR1 is MGHDK and CDR2 is SYGVNS. The CDR3 reads CASTGSYAYGYTF. CDR3 coding DNA: TGTGCCAGCACTGGCTCCTACGCGTATGGCTACACCTTC.

The J gene is TRBJ2-1, the V gene TRBV28; 11 bases fit TRBD2. CDR1 and CDR2 from the germline V gene are MDHEN and SYDVKM. The CDR3 covers 16 residues. V gave up 5 bases and J gave up 3 bases; unmatched junction bases: 6. DNA for the CDR3: TGTGCCAGCAGTCCCCCCGGGACTAGCGGCTACAATGAGCAGTTCTTC. This translates into CASSPPGTSGYNEQFF.

The chain combines TRBV4-1 with TRBJ1-6, with D uncertain. Germline V gives CDR1 MGHRA, CDR2 YSYEKL. The CDR3 totals 16 residues. Trimming took off 0 bases at V and 6 bases at J, with 12 bases between the two ends. The CDR3 reads CASSQDRRLSNSPLHF. The DNA for the CDR3 is TGCGCCAGCAGCCAAGATCGTAGGCTGAGTAATTCACCCCTCCACTTT.

V is TRBV3-1 (or the pseudogene TRBV3-2) and J is TRBJ2-1, with 10 bases lining up with TRBD1. Germline values: CDR1 LGHDT, CDR2 YNNKEL (reference sequence). With V trimmed by 1 base and J by 4 bases, 7 bases remained unmatched. The length of the CDR3 is 17 residues. CDR3 DNA: TGTGCCAGCAGCCAAGCTGGACAGGGGGGGATATACAATGAGCAGTTCTTC. It yields the protein CASSQAGQGGIYNEQFF.

This rearrangement joins TRBV5-4 to TRBJ2-2; the match to TRBD2 covers 14 bases. With 0 bases clipped from V and 2 bases from J, the junction kept 3 bases outside the gene matches. The CDR3 has 18 residues. CDR1 and CDR2 (germline): SGHNT, YYREEE (reference sequence). The CDR3 DNA follows: TGTGCCAGCAGCTTGGCCGGGACTAGCGGGGGAAACACCGGGGAGCTGTTTTTT. It yields the protein CASSLAGTSGGNTGELFF.